This entry lists 13 T cell receptor beta chains sequenced from one sample in a study of control samples from healthy donors and cancer patients. Sequencing was performed with immunoSEQ multiplex PCR; in TCRdb, only in-frame clones are kept and a portion is missing. Of 90,000 or so clones listed, around 89% are singletons. Sequencing was performed on blood. These receptors all come from a woman between 65 and 79 years old in good health.

The rearrangement joins TRBV3-1 (or the pseudogene TRBV3-2) to TRBJ1-1; no reliable D call. Trimming removed 3 bases from V and 1 base from J, with 9 bases in between. Germline assignment: CDR1 LGHDT and CDR2 YNNKEL (reference sequence). The CDR3 is 14 residues long. CDR3 coding DNA: TGTGCCAGCAGCCAGGGGTGGGGGAACACTGAAGCTTTCTTT. This translates into CASSQGWGNTEAFF.

This chain's CDR3 is CASSEGPQGQPQHF. The DNA of the CDR3 is TGTGCCAGCAGCGAGGGCCCTCAAGGACAGCCCCAGCATTTT. The V gene is TRBV9, the J gene TRBJ1-5; no reliable D call. This CDR3 is 14 amino acids long. Germline loops: CDR1 SGDLS, CDR2 YYNGEE. The V end lost 3 bases, the J end lost 7 bases, and 14 bases lay between the germline ends. The full variable domain, in which reference TRBV9 and TRBJ1-5 provide the parts outside the CDR3, is DSGVTQTPKHLITATGQRVTLRCSPRSGDLSVYWYQQSLDQGLQFLIQYYNGEERAKGNILERFSAQQFPDLHSELNLSSLELGDSALYFCASSEGPQGQPQHFGDGTRLSIL.

The V call is TRBV30, the J call TRBJ2-3; no clear D. Germline V gene sequence: CDR1 GTSNPN, CDR2 SVGIG (reference sequence). V was pared by 3 bases and J by 6 bases, with 7 bases between. The CDR3 runs 11 residues. The CDR3 spells CAWRISDTQYF. CDR3 DNA: TGTGCCTGGAGAATCTCGGATACGCAGTATTTT.

V gene TRBV21-1 combines with J gene TRBJ2-1; the DNA was not used to check the table's D call, TRBD2. TRBV21-1 is a documented pseudogene. The CDR3 loop spans 18 amino acids. The DNA of the CDR3 is TGTGCCAGCAGCACGCCCCCCAGGAGGAACCCCTACCCCCATGAGCAGTTCTTC. It translates to CASSTPPRRNPYPHEQFF.

The chain has TRBV29-1 and TRBJ1-6; TRBD1 is a possible D gene (6 bases). This CDR3 has 13 amino acids. CDR1 is SQVTM, CDR2 ANQGSEA, per germline. V lost 6 bases, J lost 7 bases, and 13 bases lay in between. CDR3 coding DNA: TGCAGCGTCCAACAGGGTTACAATTCACCCCTCCACTTT. It codes for CSVQQGYNSPLHF.

This clone appeared once. The chain combines TRBV3-1 (or the pseudogene TRBV3-2) with TRBJ1-1; 8 bases are shared with TRBD1. CDR1 is LGHDT and CDR2 is YNNKEL in the germline V gene (reference sequence). With 1 base clipped from V and 6 bases from J, the junction kept 1 base outside the gene matches. The CDR3 length is 13 residues. The CDR3 DNA follows: TGTGCCAGCAGCCAAGTACAGGGGGCTGAAGCTTTCTTT. It codes for CASSQVQGAEAFF.

V usage is TRBV5-1 and J usage is TRBJ1-6; 8 nucleotides agree with TRBD1. The germline CDR1 and CDR2 sequences are SGHRS and YFSETQ. The junction had 1 base not matched to a gene; V was cut back by 2 bases and J by 6 bases. The CDR3 covers 14 residues. CDR3 in amino acids: CASSFTGGNSPLHF. DNA of the CDR3: TGCGCCAGCAGCTTCACAGGGGGTAATTCACCCCTCCACTTT.

CDR3 sequence (DNA): TGTGCCAGCAGTTTACTGGGACAGGGGGACTATGGCTACACCTTC. Its protein product is CASSLLGQGDYGYTF. The V call is TRBV27, the J call TRBJ1-2, with TRBD1 matching 11 bases. The CDR3 loop spans 15 amino acids. The germline CDR1 and CDR2 sequences are MNHEY and SMNVEV (reference sequence). Unmatched junction bases numbered 2, after V lost 2 bases and J lost 3 bases.

This clone was detected only a few times. The genes are TRBV6-6 and TRBJ2-1; 14 bases align to TRBD2. The germline CDR1 and CDR2 sequences are MNHNY and SVGAGI (reference sequence). J was trimmed by 15 bases and V by 5 bases; bases with no gene match: 18. This CDR3 contains 17 residues. The CDR3 loop is CASSPVGGLAGARGAFF. The CDR3 nucleotides read TGTGCCAGCAGTCCGGTCGGGGGACTAGCGGGGGCCCGGGGAGCGTTCTTC.

The chain links TRBV19 to TRBJ2-7; D assignment may be TRBD1 or TRBD2 (5 bases each). V lost 6 bases and J lost 7, with 19 bases in between. This CDR3 is 14 amino acids long. CDR1 is LNHDA and CDR2 is SQIVND in the germline V gene (reference sequence). CDR3 region: CASRPGRNVREQYF. CDR3 in DNA: TGTGCCAGTAGACCGGGACGCAATGTGAGAGAGCAGTACTTC.

V and J are TRBV7-9 and TRBJ2-7; perhaps TRBD1 as D (5 bases). The CDR3 is 14 amino acids. Trimming cost V 3 bases and J 2 bases, with 11 bases left between them. The germline V gene encodes CDR1 SEHNR and CDR2 FQNEAQ (reference sequence). The chain's CDR3 is CASSLTDKTYEQYF. The DNA of the CDR3 is TGTGCCAGCAGCTTGACGGACAAAACCTACGAGCAGTACTTC.

The V and J genes are TRBV29-1 and TRBJ1-1, with no clear D. V lost 3 bases and J lost 7, with 12 bases in between. Looked up from germline, CDR1 is SQVTM and CDR2 is ANQGSEA. This CDR3 comprises 12 residues. CDR3 coding DNA: TGCAGCGTTGATACGGCAGGAGTTGAAGCTTTCTTT. Its protein product is CSVDTAGVEAFF.

The chain is built from TRBV11-2 and TRBJ2-5; D is possibly TRBD1 or TRBD2 (5 bases each). This CDR3 is 15 amino acids long. The V and J ends lost 0 bases and 7 bases respectively, with 15 bases between them. Germline CDR1 SGHAT, CDR2 FQNNGV. The CDR3: CASSLEVRDRGTQYF. The CDR3 DNA follows: TGTGCCAGCAGCTTAGAAGTCAGGGACCGGGGGACCCAGTACTTC.